Shown below are 12 T cell receptor beta chains from a single sample sequenced in a study of molecular identifiers for immune sequencing clone quantification. TCRdb reprocessed the PCR reads with MiXCR, giving one entry per CDR3 protein. The sample carries some 94,000 distinct CDR3 sequences, approximately 25% recorded once. The source material was naive CD8+ T cells from blood, with Jurkat cell RNA spiked in. Subset indicated: FACS-sorted CD8+CD4-CCR7+CD45RA+ naive T cells. The receptors were gathered from a human donor in good health. Some libraries in this study had Jurkat cell RNA spiked in.

V is TRBV27 and J is TRBJ2-5; no firm D call. The CDR3 is 15 amino acids. V lost 0 bases and J lost 5, with 13 bases in between. CDR1 and CDR2 from the germline V gene are MNHEY and SMNVEV (reference sequence). CDR3 nucleotide sequence: TGTGCCAGCAGTTTATCGGAAGGGCGCGAGGAGACCCAGTACTTC. This gives the protein CASSLSEGREETQYF.

This clonotype has at least ten counts. The chain couples TRBV7-9 to TRBJ2-5; 13 positions agree with TRBD2. Germline loops: CDR1 SEHNR, CDR2 FQNEAQ (reference sequence). This CDR3 has 16 residues. The junction had 6 bases not matched to a gene; V was cut back by 5 bases and J by 3 bases. CDR3 residues: CASSPGTSGTEETQYF. The CDR3 DNA reads TGTGCCAGCAGCCCAGGGACTAGCGGGACAGAAGAGACCCAGTACTTC.

The V and J genes are TRBV7-9 and TRBJ2-7; TRBD1 might be the D (6 bases). V gave up 6 bases and J gave up 5 bases, with 14 bases separating them. Germline V CDR1 and CDR2: SEHNR, FQNEAQ (reference sequence). The CDR3 covers 13 residues. The CDR3 DNA is TGTGCCAGCAGTTCAGGGGAATCCCACGAGCAGTACTTC. Translation gives CASSSGESHEQYF.

This clonotype was counted at least ten times. The chain uses TRBV20-1 and TRBJ2-4, with D possibly matching TRBD1 (6 bases). Germline-derived CDR1 and CDR2 are DFQATT and SNEGSKA (reference sequence). The germline V and J ends were trimmed by 1 base and 5 bases, with 9 bases remaining between them. This CDR3 is built from 13 residues. The CDR3 reads CSARVRTENIQYF. The CDR3 bases are TGCAGTGCTAGAGTTAGGACAGAAAACATTCAGTACTTC.

The genes are TRBV10-2 and TRBJ2-5; either TRBD1 or TRBD2 may supply D (5 bases each). This CDR3 region has 15 residues. The V gene lost 2 bases and the J gene lost 5 bases, with 15 bases spanning the gap. The germline V gene has CDR1 WSHSY and CDR2 SAAADI. The CDR3 DNA follows: TGCGCCAGCAGTGAGGGACACCAAACGGGGGAGACCCAGTACTTC. Residues: CASSEGHQTGETQYF.

About this clonotype itself: A clone one base away is much larger, so this may be a read error. The chain couples TRBV4-1 to TRBJ2-6, with D hard to call. The CDR3 extends over 15 amino acids. Germline lookup yields CDR1 MGHRA and CDR2 YSYEKL. Here the CDR3 DNA reads TGCGCCAGCAGCCAAGTCATCTCTGGGGTCAACGTCCTGACTTTC. This gives the protein CASSQVISGVNVLTF.

The chain joins TRBV15 to TRBJ2-7; the D is unclear. V shed 1 base and J shed 1 base, with 8 bases lying between them. CDR1 and CDR2 from the germline V gene are LNHNV and YYDKDF (reference sequence). CDR3 size: 14 residues. CDR3 residues: CATSRVVTSYEQYF. DNA of the CDR3: TGTGCCACCAGCAGAGTGGTCACATCCTACGAGCAGTACTTC.

Many counts were recorded for this clonotype. The chain couples TRBV30 to TRBJ2-3, with 9 bases that match TRBD2. V was clipped by 2 bases and J by 8 bases; unmatched bases: 5. The CDR3 loop spans 13 amino acids. The germline gives CDR1 GTSNPN, CDR2 SVGIG (reference sequence). In nucleotides, the CDR3 is TGTGCCTGGAGTTATAGCGGGGGAGGTACGCAGTATTTT. It encodes CAWSYSGGGTQYF.

This clonotype has ten or more counts. The CDR3 region has the DNA TGTGCCAGCAGTTACCAGGTTCCTCTAGGGGGGACCGGGGAGCTGTTTTTT. Its translation: CASSYQVPLGGTGELFF. This chain joins TRBV6-5 and TRBJ2-2; tentatively, D is TRBD1 or TRBD2 (6 bases each). V lost 2 bases to trimming and J lost 5 bases, with 18 bases between them. The length of the CDR3 is 17 residues. Germline V gene data show CDR1 as MNHEY and CDR2 as SVGAGI.

A note on this clonotype: This could be a read error, since a much larger clone is one nucleotide away. The rearrangement links TRBV7-6 to TRBJ1-2, with TRBD1 as a possible D gene (5 bases). Germline-derived CDR1 and CDR2 are SGHVS and FNYEAQ. Trimming stripped 5 bases from V and 7 bases from J, with 11 bases between. The CDR3 totals 12 residues. The DNA for the CDR3 is TGTGCCAGCAGCATAACAGGAGTTGGCTACACCTTC. Residues: CASSITGVGYTF.

This clonotype was seen many times. V is TRBV19 and J is TRBJ2-1; TRBD2 matches 11 bases. With 5 bases clipped from V and 3 bases from J, the junction kept 3 bases outside the gene matches. The CDR3 spans 15 residues. CDR1 is LNHDA and CDR2 is SQIVND in the germline V gene (reference sequence). CDR3 coding DNA: TGTGCCAGTAGTCTAGCGGGAGGCCACTACAATGAGCAGTTCTTC. It yields the protein CASSLAGGHYNEQFF.

This clonotype was detected once. The CDR3 sequence: CASGGSIESYQPQHF. In nucleotides, the CDR3 is TGTGCCAGCGGAGGGAGCATAGAGAGCTATCAGCCCCAGCATTTT. V is TRBV12-3 or TRBV12-4 and J is TRBJ1-5, with D unclear. Between the trimmed V and J ends, which lost 8 bases and 5 bases, there was a span of 19 bases. The length of the CDR3 is 15 residues.